This T cell receptor delta chain derives from a study of human gamma delta and Vdelta1 T cells. TCRdb re-processed the PCR reads via CATT. The table has about 13,000 delta-chain clones, less than 60% seen once; the top ten hold about 1.4%. For this clone: Its cognate antigen is unknown.

The germline CDR1 and CDR2 sequences are TSWWSYY and QGS. The V segment lost 2 bases and the J segment 2 bases; nucleotides outside the gene matches: 21. The CDR3 consists of 25 residues. This sequence originates from a human donor in good health. The rearrangement links TRDV1 to TRDJ3; 13 bases align to TRDD3. The sample was Vdelta1 gamma-delta T cells from blood grown in culture (DOT cells). This CDR3 reads CALGEVSRLTGGYERSPWDTRQMFF. The CDR3 nucleotides read TGTGCTCTTGGGGAAGTAAGCAGACTCACTGGGGGATACGAACGGTCTCCCTGGGACACCCGACAGATGTTTTTC.